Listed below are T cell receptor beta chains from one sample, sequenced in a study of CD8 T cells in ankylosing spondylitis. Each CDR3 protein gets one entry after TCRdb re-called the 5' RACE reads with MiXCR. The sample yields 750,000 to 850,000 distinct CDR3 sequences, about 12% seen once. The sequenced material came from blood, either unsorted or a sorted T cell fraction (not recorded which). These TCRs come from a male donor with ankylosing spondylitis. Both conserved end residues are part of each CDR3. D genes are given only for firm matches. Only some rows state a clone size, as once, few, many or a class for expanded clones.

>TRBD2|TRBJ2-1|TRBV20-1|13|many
CSALRGGYNEQFF
TGCAGTGCCCTTCGGGGGGGGTACAATGAGCAGTTCTTC
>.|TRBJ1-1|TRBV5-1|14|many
CASSFLWGNTEAFF
TGCGCCAGCAGTTTTTTATGGGGGAACACTGAAGCTTTCTTT
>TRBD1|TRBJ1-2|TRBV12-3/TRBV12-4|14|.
CASSPPWQGGGYTF
TGTGCCAGCAGCCCCCCCTGGCAGGGGGGAGGCTACACCTTC
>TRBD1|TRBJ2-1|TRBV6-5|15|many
CASSFTGAPYNEQFF
TGTGCCAGCAGTTTCACAGGGGCCCCTTACAATGAGCAGTTCTTC
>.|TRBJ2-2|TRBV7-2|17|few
CASSYRRVAVNTGELFF
TGTGCCAGCAGCTACCGCCGGGTAGCGGTGAACACCGGGGAGCTGTTTTTT
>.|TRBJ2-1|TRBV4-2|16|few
CASSQDRAGSRDEQFF
TGTGCCAGCAGCCAAGATAGGGCAGGGAGTAGGGATGAGCAGTTCTTC
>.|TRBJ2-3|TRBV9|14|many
CASSVEIGSDTQYF
TGTGCCAGCAGCGTAGAGATAGGGAGCGATACGCAGTATTTT
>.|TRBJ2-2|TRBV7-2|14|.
CASSPAGAPGELFF
TGTGCCAGCAGCCCGGCCGGGGCCCCCGGGGAGCTGTTTTTT
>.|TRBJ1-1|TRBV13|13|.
CASSPWIGTEAFF
TGTGCCAGCAGCCCTTGGATTGGCACTGAAGCTTTCTTT
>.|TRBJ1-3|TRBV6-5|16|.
CASSYIQKASGNTIYF
TGTGCCAGCAGTTACATCCAAAAGGCCTCTGGAAACACCATATATTTT
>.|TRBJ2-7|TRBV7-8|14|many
CASSLVVRGYEQYF
TGTGCCAGCAGCTTAGTGGTCAGGGGCTACGAGCAGTACTTC
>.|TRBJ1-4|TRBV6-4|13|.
CASSEGPNGKLFF
TGTGCCAGCAGTGAAGGTCCGAACGGAAAACTGTTTTTT
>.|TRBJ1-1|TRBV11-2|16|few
CASSKPTRRGNTEAFF
TGTGCCAGCAGCAAACCGACAAGGAGAGGGAACACTGAAGCTTTCTTT
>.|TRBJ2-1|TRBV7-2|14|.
CASSFSTGIREQFF
TGTGCCAGCAGCTTTTCTACAGGGATACGGGAGCAGTTCTTC
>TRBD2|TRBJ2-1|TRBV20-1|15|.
CSAPGIREDYNEQFF
TGCAGTGCTCCTGGCATCCGGGAGGATTACAATGAGCAGTTCTTC
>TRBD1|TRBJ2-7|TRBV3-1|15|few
CASSRSTGGLYEQYF
TGTGCCAGCAGCCGAAGCACAGGGGGCTTGTACGAGCAGTACTTC
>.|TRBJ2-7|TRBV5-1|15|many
CASSPGRGLSYEQYF
TGCGCCAGCAGCCCTGGAAGGGGCCTCTCCTACGAGCAGTACTTC
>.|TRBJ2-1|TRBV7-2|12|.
CVSNRGPNEQFF
TGTGTCAGCAATCGGGGTCCCAATGAGCAGTTCTTC
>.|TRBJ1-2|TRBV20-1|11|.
CSASEHYGYTF
TGCAGTGCTAGTGAACACTATGGCTACACCTTC
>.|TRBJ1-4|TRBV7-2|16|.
CASSPSVGRSNEKLFF
TGTGCCAGCAGCCCGAGTGTGGGGCGAAGTAATGAAAAACTGTTTTTT
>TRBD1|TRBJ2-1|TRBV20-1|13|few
CSANRGAYNEQFF
TGCAGTGCTAACAGGGGAGCCTACAATGAGCAGTTCTTC
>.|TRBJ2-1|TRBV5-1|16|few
CASSLGGVTLGNEQFF
TGCGCCAGCAGCTTGGGCGGGGTCACTTTGGGCAATGAGCAGTTCTTC
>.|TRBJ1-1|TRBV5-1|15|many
CASSPFLRGETEAFF
TGCGCCAGCAGCCCATTCCTCAGGGGTGAAACTGAAGCTTTCTTT
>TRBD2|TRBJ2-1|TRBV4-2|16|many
CASSPPRLAGKDEQFF
TGTGCCAGCAGCCCACCCAGGCTAGCGGGTAAGGATGAGCAGTTCTTC
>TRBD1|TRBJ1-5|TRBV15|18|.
CATSRDYPGTGRNQHQHF
TGTGCCACCAGCAGAGATTACCCAGGGACAGGGCGCAATCAGCACCAGCATTTT
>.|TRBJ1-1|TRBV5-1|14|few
CASSRAQRNTEAFF
TGCGCCAGCAGCCGGGCCCAGAGGAACACTGAAGCTTTCTTT
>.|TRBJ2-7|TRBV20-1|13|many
CSASSGQDHEQYF
TGCAGTGCTAGTTCAGGACAAGACCACGAGCAGTACTTC
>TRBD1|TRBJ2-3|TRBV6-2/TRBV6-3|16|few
CASSSPRTGYTDTQYF
TGTGCCAGCAGTTCCCCTCGGACAGGGTATACAGATACGCAGTATTTT
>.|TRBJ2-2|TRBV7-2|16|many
CASSLDPGFLTGELFF
TGTGCCAGCAGCTTAGATCCCGGTTTTCTCACCGGGGAGCTGTTTTTT
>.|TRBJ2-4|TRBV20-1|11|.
CSARRRNIQYF
TGCAGTGCTAGACGGAGAAACATTCAGTACTTC
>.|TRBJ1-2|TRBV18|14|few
CASSPGPKRTGYTF
TGTGCCAGCTCACCGGGACCCAAGCGGACAGGCTACACCTTC
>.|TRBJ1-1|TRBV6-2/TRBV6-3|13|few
CASISRGNTEAFF
TGTGCCAGCATCTCCAGGGGGAACACTGAAGCTTTCTTT
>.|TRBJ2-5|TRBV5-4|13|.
CASSPSLGETQYF
TGTGCCAGCAGCCCGTCTTTAGGGGAGACCCAGTACTTC
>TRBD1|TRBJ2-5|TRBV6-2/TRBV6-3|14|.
CASNHRDRRQTQYF
TGTGCCAGCAACCACCGGGACAGGCGACAGACCCAGTACTTC
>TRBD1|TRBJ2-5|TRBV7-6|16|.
CASSPRYRGYQETQYF
TGTGCCAGCAGCCCCAGATACAGGGGGTACCAAGAGACCCAGTACTTC
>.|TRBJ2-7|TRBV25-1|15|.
CASSEYASAEDEQYF
TGTGCCAGCAGTGAATACGCTAGCGCTGAGGACGAGCAGTACTTC
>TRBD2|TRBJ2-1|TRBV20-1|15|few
CSATPAGSSYNEQFF
TGCAGTGCAACTCCAGCGGGGAGCTCCTACAATGAGCAGTTCTTC
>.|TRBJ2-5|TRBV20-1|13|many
CSMGRLAGETQYF
TGCAGTATGGGAAGACTGGCCGGGGAGACCCAGTACTTC
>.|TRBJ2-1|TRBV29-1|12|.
CSVDGAYNEQFF
TGCAGCGTTGACGGGGCTTACAATGAGCAGTTCTTC
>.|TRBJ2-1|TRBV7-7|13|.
CASSPPRANEQFF
TGTGCTAGCAGCCCCCCACGGGCCAATGAGCAGTTCTTC
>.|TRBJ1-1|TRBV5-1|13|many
CASSVHQSAEAFF
TGCGCCAGCAGCGTCCATCAGTCCGCTGAAGCTTTCTTT
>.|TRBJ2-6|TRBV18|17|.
CASSRNSRIPGANVLTF
TGTGCCAGCTCACGGAATTCTCGGATCCCTGGGGCCAACGTCCTGACTTTC
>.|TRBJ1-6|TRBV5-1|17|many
CASSSGISSRGDSPLHF
TGCGCCAGCAGCTCCGGGATTTCCTCCCGGGGGGATTCACCCCTCCACTTT
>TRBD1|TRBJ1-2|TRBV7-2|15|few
CASSPGQAINYGYTF
TGTGCCAGCAGCCCCGGACAGGCGATTAACTATGGCTACACCTTC
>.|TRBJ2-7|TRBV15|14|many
CATSRAPMEDEQYF
TGTGCCACCAGCAGAGCACCGATGGAGGACGAGCAGTACTTC
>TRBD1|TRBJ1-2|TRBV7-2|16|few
CASSPRTGSFYGGYTF
TGTGCCAGCAGCCCTCGGACAGGGTCGTTCTATGGTGGCTACACCTTC
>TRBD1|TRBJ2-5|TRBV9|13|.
CASSARGRETQYF
TGTGCCAGCAGCGCCAGGGGGCGGGAGACCCAGTACTTC
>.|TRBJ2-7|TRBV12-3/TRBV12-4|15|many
CASSLEGGHSYEQYF
TGTGCCAGCAGTCTAGAGGGGGGCCACTCCTACGAGCAGTACTTC
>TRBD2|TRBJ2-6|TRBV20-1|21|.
CCARDFPVTSGELSGANVLTF
TGCTGTGCTAGAGATTTTCCCGTGACTAGCGGGGAACTCTCTGGGGCCAACGTCCTGACTTTC
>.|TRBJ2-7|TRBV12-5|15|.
CASPSPRDPFYEQYF
TGTGCTAGTCCTAGCCCCAGGGACCCCTTCTACGAGCAGTACTTC
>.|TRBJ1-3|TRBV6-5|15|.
CASSYSESSGNTIYF
TGTGCCAGCAGTTACTCGGAGAGTTCTGGAAACACCATATATTTT
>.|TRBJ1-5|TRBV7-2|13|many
CASSYERNQPQHF
TGTGCCAGCAGCTACGAGAGAAATCAGCCCCAGCATTTT
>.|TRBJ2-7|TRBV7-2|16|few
CASSLLPLGGIQEQYF
TGTGCCAGCAGCCTTCTACCCCTTGGAGGAATACAAGAGCAGTACTTC